The 23 T cell receptor beta chains below come from one sample, sequenced in a study of monozygotic twins with inflammatory bowel disease. Using the 5' RACE reads, TCRdb records one entry per CDR3 protein without DNA. The sample yields 150,000 or so distinct CDR3 sequences, of which the top ten take up around 1.3%. Material: blood. The receptors derive from a human donor with ulcerative colitis or Crohn's disease, or a healthy co-twin of an affected twin (not recorded which).

Here the CDR3 reads CASSSGLNYGYTF. The J gene is TRBJ1-2, the V gene TRBV7-2. The CDR3 sequence is 13 residues long. Germline V gene sequence: CDR1 SGHTA, CDR2 FQGNSA.

The V gene is TRBV27, the J gene TRBJ2-2; TCRdb proposes TRBD2, but this gene call is untestable without DNA. Germline CDR1 is MNHEY and CDR2 is SMNVEV (reference sequence). The CDR3 has 18 amino acids. The CDR3 loop reads CASSLFLRGAGRTGELFF.

The chain employs TRBV12-3 or TRBV12-4 and TRBJ1-5; lacking DNA, the TRBD1 call made by TCRdb goes unchecked. CDR3 length: 18 amino acids. CDR3 region: CASRPQTGYRFSNQPQHF.

This chain uses TRBV19 with TRBJ2-1; the D gene TCRdb calls, TRBD2, cannot be checked with no DNA. CDR1 LNHDA and CDR2 SQIVND come from the germline V gene (reference sequence). This CDR3 contains 17 residues. CDR3 protein: CASRTLSHSSWDGEQFF.

The chain carries TRBV20-1 and TRBJ1-5; as DNA is missing, the TRBD1 call by TCRdb cannot be tested. Looked up from germline, CDR1 is DFQATT and CDR2 is SNEGSKA (reference sequence). The CDR3 loop spans 16 amino acids. The CDR3 sequence is CSAPHWAGENNQPQHF.

The J gene is TRBJ2-1, the V gene TRBV15; TCRdb's D call of TRBD1 is untestable without DNA. The germline V gene encodes CDR1 LNHNV and CDR2 YYDKDF (reference sequence). This CDR3 comprises 14 residues. This CDR3 is CATSRDPPGDEQFF.

This chain connects TRBV6-2 or TRBV6-3 to TRBJ2-3. The CDR3 extends over 15 amino acids. Germline CDR1 and CDR2: MNHEY and SVGEGT. The CDR3 spells CASSSSLSGPDTQYF.

V gene TRBV19 combines with J gene TRBJ1-5; TCRdb reports TRBD1, a call that lacks DNA to check it against. Germline V gene lookup returns CDR1 LNHDA and CDR2 SQIVND (reference sequence). The CDR3 loop spans 14 amino acids. The CDR3 loop reads CASSRRETRQPQHF.

The chain recombines TRBV7-2 with TRBJ1-4. This CDR3 is 13 amino acids long. Germline CDR1 and CDR2: SGHTA and FQGNSA. CDR3 loop: CASSSDQGEKLFF.

The J gene is TRBJ1-2, the V gene TRBV28; TCRdb gives TRBD1 as the D gene, but with no DNA this cannot be confirmed. CDR1 is MDHEN and CDR2 is SYDVKM in the germline V gene. CDR3 length equals 16 residues. The CDR3 reads CASNGVSGAPNYGYTF.

The V and J genes are TRBV14 and TRBJ2-7. Germline CDR1 SGHDN, CDR2 FVKESK. This CDR3 has 14 amino acids. The CDR3 loop is CASSQGPVPYEQYF.

This rearrangement joins TRBV7-8 to TRBJ1-1; TCRdb outputs TRBD1, but without DNA this stays unchecked. The CDR3 totals 15 residues. CDR1 is SGHVS and CDR2 is FQNEAQ in the germline V gene. This chain's CDR3 is CASSLAGTEFTEAFF.

The V call is TRBV5-6, the J call TRBJ2-5; with no DNA, the TCRdb D assignment of TRBD2 cannot be verified. The CDR3 length is 15 residues. In germline, CDR1 is SGHDT, CDR2 YYEEEE. The CDR3 sequence is CASSLWSGVGETQYF.

This rearrangement joins TRBV20-1 to TRBJ2-5; without DNA, the TCRdb call of TRBD1 cannot be checked. Germline V gene lookup returns CDR1 DFQATT and CDR2 SNEGSKA (reference sequence). The CDR3 has 15 residues. The CDR3 is CSASVGAGYQETQYF.

V usage is TRBV7-3 and J usage is TRBJ2-5. CDR1 is SGHTA and CDR2 is FQGTGA in the germline V gene. The CDR3 sequence is 15 residues long. The CDR3 spells CASSFDPGVQETQYF. The full variable domain, in which reference TRBV7-3 and TRBJ2-5 provide the parts outside the CDR3, is GAGVSQTPSNKVTEKGKYVELRCDPISGHTALYWYRQSLGQGPEFLIYFQGTGAADDSGLPNDRFFAVRPEGSVSTLKIQRTERGDSAVYLCASSFDPGVQETQYFGPGTRLLVL.

The rearrangement joins TRBV5-4 to TRBJ2-3; the TRBD2 assignment by TCRdb is unverifiable without DNA. The CDR3 has 16 amino acids. Germline V gene lookup returns CDR1 SGHNT and CDR2 YYREEE (reference sequence). CDR3 protein: CASSLDPSGKTDTQYF.

The rearrangement joins TRBV9 to TRBJ2-2; TCRdb returns TRBD2, unconfirmable since there is no DNA. The germline gives CDR1 SGDLS, CDR2 YYNGEE. CDR3 size: 17 residues. The CDR3 sequence is CASSVELWREGSGELFF.

This rearrangement joins TRBV4-2 to TRBJ1-6. Germline CDR1 reads LGHNA; CDR2 reads YNFKEQ. The CDR3 is 14 amino acids. This CDR3 reads CASEPGSAESPLHF.

The chain uses TRBV28 and TRBJ2-3; checking the TCRdb D call of TRBD1 is not possible without DNA. CDR1 and CDR2 (germline): MDHEN, SYDVKM. There are 15 residues in the CDR3. The CDR3 spells CASSLGRSRTDTQYF.

The chain links TRBV18 to TRBJ2-1; as DNA is missing, the TRBD2 call by TCRdb cannot be tested. CDR3 length equals 17 residues. Per the germline V gene, CDR1 is KGHSH and CDR2 is LQKENI. CDR3 loop: CASSPLAALSSYNEQFF.

The chain uses TRBV10-3 and TRBJ1-1; TCRdb's D call of TRBD1 is untestable without DNA. This CDR3 spans 15 amino acids. Germline V lookup: CDR1 ENHRY, CDR2 SYGVKD. CDR3 sequence: CAISESRALNTEAFF.

The chain couples TRBV4-1 to TRBJ2-7; checking the TCRdb D call of TRBD2 is not possible without DNA. From germline, CDR1 is MGHRA and CDR2 YSYEKL. The CDR3 is 17 amino acids. Here the CDR3 reads CASSQAFAGVDSYEQYF.

This chain links TRBV20-1 with TRBJ2-1; as DNA is missing, the TRBD2 call by TCRdb cannot be tested. Germline-derived CDR1 and CDR2 are DFQATT and SNEGSKA (reference sequence). This CDR3 has 13 residues. The CDR3 is CSATSGRNNEQFF.